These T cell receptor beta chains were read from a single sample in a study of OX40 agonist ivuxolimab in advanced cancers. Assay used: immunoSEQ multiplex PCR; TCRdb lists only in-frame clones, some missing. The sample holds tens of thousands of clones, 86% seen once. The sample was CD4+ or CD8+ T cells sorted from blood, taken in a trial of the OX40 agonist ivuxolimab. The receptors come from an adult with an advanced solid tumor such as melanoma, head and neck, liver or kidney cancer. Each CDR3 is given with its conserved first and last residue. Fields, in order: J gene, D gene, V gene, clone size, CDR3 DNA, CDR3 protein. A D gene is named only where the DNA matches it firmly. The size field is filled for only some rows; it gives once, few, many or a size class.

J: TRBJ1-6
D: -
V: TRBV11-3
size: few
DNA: TGTGCCAGCAGCTTAGGACCTCTTAATTCACCCCTCCACTTT
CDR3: CASSLGPLNSPLHF

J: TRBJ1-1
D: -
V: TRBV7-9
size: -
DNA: TGTGCCAGCAGTATGCCGGCAGGCTTGAACACTGAAGCTTTCTTT
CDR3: CASSMPAGLNTEAFF

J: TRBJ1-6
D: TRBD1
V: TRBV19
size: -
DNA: TGTGCCAGTAGTTTAACCCGACAGGGAGAGCCACCCCTCCACTTT
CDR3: CASSLTRQGEPPLHF

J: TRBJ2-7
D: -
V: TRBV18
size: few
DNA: TGTGCCAGCTCACCACCGGGGCTCCCGACGGCCAGCTCCTACGAGCAGTACTTC
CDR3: CASSPPGLPTASSYEQYF

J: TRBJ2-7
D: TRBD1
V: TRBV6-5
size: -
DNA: TGTGCCAGCAGCCGACCGGGACAGAACTCCTACGAGCAGTACTTC
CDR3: CASSRPGQNSYEQYF

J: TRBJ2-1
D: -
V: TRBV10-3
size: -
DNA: TGTGCCATCAGTGTGCAGGGCGGCAATGAGCAGTTCTTC
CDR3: CAISVQGGNEQFF

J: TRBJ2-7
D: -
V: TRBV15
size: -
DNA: TGTGCCACCAGCACCGGGACACCGCGGGGCGAGCAGTACTTC
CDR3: CATSTGTPRGEQYF

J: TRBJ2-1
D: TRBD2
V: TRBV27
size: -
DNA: TGTGCCAGCAGCAGACTACGTAGACTAGCGGGAGGGGGCGGGGATGAGCAGTTCTTC
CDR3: CASSRLRRLAGGGGDEQFF

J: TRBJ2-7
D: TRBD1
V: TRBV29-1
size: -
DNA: TGCAGCGTCGGGACAGGCCCCCACGAGCAGTACTTC
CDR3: CSVGTGPHEQYF

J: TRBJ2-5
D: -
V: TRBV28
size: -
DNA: TGTGCCAGCAGTCCAGGACAGACGCAAGAGACCCAGTACTTC
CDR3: CASSPGQTQETQYF

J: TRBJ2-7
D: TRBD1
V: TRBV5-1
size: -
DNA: TGCGCCAGCAGCCCGGGGACAGGGGGGCACGAGCAGTACTTC
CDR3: CASSPGTGGHEQYF

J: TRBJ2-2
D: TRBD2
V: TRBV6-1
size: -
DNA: TGTGCCAGCAGTGAAGCCCCCCCGGGACTAGTTCGGACCGGGGAGCTGTTTTTT
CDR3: CASSEAPPGLVRTGELFF

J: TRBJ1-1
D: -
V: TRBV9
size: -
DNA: TGTGCCAGCAGCCCCCGGCGGCAGCAGAACACTGAAGCTTTCTTT
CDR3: CASSPRRQQNTEAFF

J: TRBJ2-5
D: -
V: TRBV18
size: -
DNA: TGTGCCAGCTCACCACGGGCTTCGGGGAAAGAGACCCAGTACTTC
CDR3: CASSPRASGKETQYF